Listed here are 16 T cell receptor beta chains from one sample, sequenced in a study of T-cell reconstitution after alpha-beta-depleted transplantation in children (dated by TCRdb to about 2016). Receptors were amplified or captured by PCR. The instrument given in TCRdb is Illumina HiSeq 2500. TCR library preparation used molecular barcoding, with unique molecular identifiers applied to normalize quantification of the TCRbeta repertoire. TCRdb reworked the public reads: Q25 trimming with fastp, MiXCR clone assembly, productive beta chains retained. Each entry is one CDR3 protein sequence, shown with its most common DNA and genes. In this sample the table shows about 370,000 distinct CDR3 sequences, roughly 20% of which occur a single time. Of the sample, about 3.8% falls within the top ten clones. The starting material was PBMCs from the stem cell graft donor, obtained from the stem cell graft. The receptors here all came from a human donor who donated a stem cell graft to a child with acute myeloid leukemia.

The genes are TRBV15 and TRBJ2-3; D remains ambiguous. This CDR3 region has 13 residues. Germline values: CDR1 LNHNV, CDR2 YYDKDF (reference sequence). Trimming stripped 4 bases from V and 6 bases from J, with 11 bases between. The CDR3 bases are TGTGCCACCAGCACAGGCGCCCGGGATACGCAGTATTTT. It yields the protein CATSTGARDTQYF. Drawing the rest from reference TRBV15 and TRBJ2-3, the complete variable domain is DAMVIQNPRYQVTQFGKPVTLSCSQTLNHNVMYWYQQKSSQAPKLLFHYYDKDFNNEADTPDNFQSRRPNTSFCFLDIRSPGLGDTAMYLCATSTGARDTQYFGPGTRLTVL.

The chain recombines TRBV3-1 with TRBJ1-2; possibly TRBD1 for D (5 bases). The CDR3 is made up of 12 amino acids. The V and J ends lost 3 bases and 5 bases respectively, with 7 bases between them. The germline gives CDR1 LGHDT, CDR2 YNNKEL (reference sequence). The CDR3 is CASSQGLYGYTF. The CDR3 region has the DNA TGTGCCAGCAGCCAGGGACTATATGGCTACACCTTC. Filled out from reference TRBV3-1 and TRBJ1-2, the complete variable domain reads DTAVSQTPKYLVTQMGNDKSIKCEQNLGHDTMYWYKQDSKKFLKIMFSYNNKELIINETVPNRFSPKSPDKAHLNLHINSLELGDSAVYFCASSQGLYGYTFGSGTRLTVV.

This clonotype was detected many times. In nucleotides, the CDR3 is TGCAGCGTTGAAGATGCCCTGACTAGCGGACAAGAGACCCAGTACTTC. This encodes CSVEDALTSGQETQYF. The rearrangement uses TRBV29-1 and TRBJ2-5; 9 nucleotides align to TRBD2. J lost 2 bases, V lost 0 bases, and 7 bases had no gene match. Germline V gene sequence: CDR1 SQVTM, CDR2 ANQGSEA. This CDR3 is built from 16 residues.

This chain joins TRBV7-3 and TRBJ2-2; D could derive from TRBD1 or TRBD2 (6 bases each). The CDR3 extends over 16 amino acids. Germline V gives CDR1 SGHTA, CDR2 FQGTGA. V was cut by 8 bases and J by 3 bases, with 19 bases left in between. The CDR3 DNA follows: TGTGCCAGCGGTCCAGTGGGGGGCACGGACACCGGGGAGCTGTTTTTT. It specifies CASGPVGGTDTGELFF.

This clonotype was detected a few times. V is TRBV20-1 and J is TRBJ1-1; D is unclear. CDR1 DFQATT and CDR2 SNEGSKA come from the germline V gene (reference sequence). V shed 0 bases and J shed 8 bases, with 13 bases lying between them. CDR3 size: 13 residues. CDR3: CSARDLGRGEAFF. The CDR3 DNA sequence: TGCAGTGCTAGAGATTTAGGGAGAGGAGAAGCTTTCTTT.

This clonotype has ten or more counts. The chain carries TRBV20-1 and TRBJ2-5, with D maybe TRBD1 (6 bases). CDR3 length equals 15 residues. V shed 3 bases and J shed 7 bases, with 21 bases lying between them. Germline V CDR1 and CDR2: DFQATT, SNEGSKA (reference sequence). The CDR3 spells CSASLTGTPEGTQYF. The CDR3 bases are TGCAGTGCTAGCTTAACCGGGACACCAGAAGGGACCCAGTACTTC.

The chain is built from TRBV6-5 and TRBJ2-5; D is undetermined. The CDR3 runs 16 residues. Germline CDR1 MNHEY, CDR2 SVGAGI. The V end was cut by 0 bases, the J end by 5 bases, with 16 bases between. CDR3 DNA sequence: TGTGCCAGCAGTTACTCCCGGGCCCCCTTGCGGGAGACCCAGTACTTC. This codes for CASSYSRAPLRETQYF.

J is TRBJ2-6 and V is TRBV27; 9 bases map to TRBD1. V was clipped by 4 bases and J by 1 base; unmatched bases: 5. CDR1 MNHEY and CDR2 SMNVEV come from the germline V gene (reference sequence). The CDR3 runs 17 residues. The CDR3 sequence: CASSWGTGQSGANVLTF. The DNA for the CDR3 is TGTGCCAGCAGTTGGGGGACAGGGCAATCTGGGGCCAACGTCCTGACTTTC.

The CDR3 loop is CASSLSSISYNEQFF. CDR3 nucleotides: TGTGCCAGCAGTTTGTCGTCGATCTCCTACAATGAGCAGTTCTTC. The chain combines TRBV12-3 or TRBV12-4 with TRBJ2-1, with D unresolved. V lost 3 bases, J lost 0 bases, and 9 bases lay in between. The CDR3 loop spans 15 amino acids.

This sequence joins TRBV20-1 and TRBJ2-7, with D possibly matching TRBD1 (7 bases). Germline CDR1 and CDR2: DFQATT and SNEGSKA (reference sequence). The CDR3 runs to 16 residues. V was trimmed by 1 base and J by 5 bases, leaving 21 bases between them. The CDR3 sequence: CSARVVAETGSDEQYF. The CDR3 DNA is TGCAGTGCTAGAGTGGTAGCGGAGACAGGGAGCGACGAGCAGTACTTC.

Ten or more counts support this clonotype. J is TRBJ2-1 and V is TRBV10-3; D perhaps matches TRBD2 (5 bases). The germline gives CDR1 ENHRY, CDR2 SYGVKD. V was pared by 3 bases and J by 10 bases, with 7 bases between. CDR3 length: 11 amino acids. This CDR3 is CAISDTREQFF. In nucleotides, the CDR3 is TGTGCCATCAGTGATACTAGGGAGCAGTTCTTC.

V gene TRBV3-1 combines with J gene TRBJ2-1, with D possibly TRBD1 on 5 matching bases. The germline V and J ends were trimmed by 3 bases and 6 bases, with 6 bases remaining between them. Germline V gene sequence: CDR1 LGHDT, CDR2 YNNKEL (reference sequence). This CDR3 has 12 residues. CDR3 bases: TGTGCCAGCAGCCATGACAGCAATGAGCAGTTCTTC. As protein: CASSHDSNEQFF.

The chain is built from TRBV20-1 and TRBJ2-7; D uncertain. CDR1 is DFQATT, CDR2 SNEGSKA, per germline (reference sequence). Trimming left V 0 bases short and J 5 bases short, with 14 bases between. CDR3 size: 14 residues. CDR3 in amino acids: CSAREIKESHEQYF. DNA for the CDR3: TGCAGTGCTAGAGAGATTAAGGAGAGCCACGAGCAGTACTTC.

The rearrangement links TRBV20-1 to TRBJ2-7; perhaps TRBD2 as D (6 bases). From germline, CDR1 is DFQATT and CDR2 SNEGSKA (reference sequence). The CDR3 extends over 15 amino acids. V was shortened by 1 base and J by 6 bases, with 19 bases between the two germline ends. The CDR3 nucleotides read TGCAGTGCTAGAGGCCAGCTGAGCGGGTCCGGCGAGCAGTACTTC. Amino acids: CSARGQLSGSGEQYF.

This sequence joins TRBV30 and TRBJ1-5, with D uncertain. Germline loops: CDR1 GTSNPN, CDR2 SVGIG (reference sequence). CDR3 length: 13 residues. V gave up 1 base and J gave up 4 bases, with 8 bases separating them. CDR3 loop: CAWSGAANQPQHF. The CDR3 DNA reads TGTGCCTGGAGTGGTGCGGCTAATCAGCCCCAGCATTTT.

The chain uses TRBV15 and TRBJ1-5, with TRBD1 matching 7 bases. The CDR3 consists of 15 residues. CDR1 is LNHNV and CDR2 is YYDKDF in the germline V gene (reference sequence). V shed 1 base, J shed 5 bases, and the junction held 5 bases outside the gene matches. CDR3 in amino acids: CATSRVDREDQPQHF. CDR3 nucleotide sequence: TGTGCCACCAGCAGAGTCGACAGGGAGGATCAGCCCCAGCATTTT.